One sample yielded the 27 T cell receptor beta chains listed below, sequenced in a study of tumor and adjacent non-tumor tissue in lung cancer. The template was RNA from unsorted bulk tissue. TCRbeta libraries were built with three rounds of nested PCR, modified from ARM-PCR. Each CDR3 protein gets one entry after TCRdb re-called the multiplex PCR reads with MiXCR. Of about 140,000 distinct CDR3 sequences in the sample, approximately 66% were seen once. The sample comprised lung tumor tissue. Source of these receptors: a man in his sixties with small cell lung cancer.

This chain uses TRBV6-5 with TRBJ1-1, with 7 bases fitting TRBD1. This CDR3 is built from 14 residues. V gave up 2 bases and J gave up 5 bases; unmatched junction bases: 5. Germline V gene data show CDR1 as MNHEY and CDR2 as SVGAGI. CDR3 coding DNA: TGTGCCAGCAGTTACAGGGGGCGCATAACTGAAGCTTTCTTT. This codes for CASSYRGRITEAFF.

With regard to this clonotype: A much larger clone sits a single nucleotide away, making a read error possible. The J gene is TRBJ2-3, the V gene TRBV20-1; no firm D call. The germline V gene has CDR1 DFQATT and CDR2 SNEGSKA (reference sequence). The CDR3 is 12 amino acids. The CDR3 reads CNARAPQDTQYF. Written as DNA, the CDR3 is TGCAATGCTAGGGCGCCCCAAGATACGCAGTATTTT.

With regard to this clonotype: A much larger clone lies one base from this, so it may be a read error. CDR3 DNA sequence: TGCAGTGCTAGAGGGGCCAGGTCCTACGAGCAGTACTTC. This encodes CSARGARSYEQYF. V and J are TRBV20-1 and TRBJ2-7; D uncertain. V lost 1 base to trimming and J lost 1 base, with 8 bases between them. The germline V gene encodes CDR1 DFQATT and CDR2 SNEGSKA (reference sequence). This CDR3 contains 13 residues.

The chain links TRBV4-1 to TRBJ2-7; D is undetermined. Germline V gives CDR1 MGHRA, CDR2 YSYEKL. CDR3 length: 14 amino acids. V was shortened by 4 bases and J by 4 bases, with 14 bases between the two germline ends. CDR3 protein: CASSLTESLYEQYF. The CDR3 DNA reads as TGCGCCAGCAGCCTGACGGAGAGCCTGTACGAGCAGTACTTC.

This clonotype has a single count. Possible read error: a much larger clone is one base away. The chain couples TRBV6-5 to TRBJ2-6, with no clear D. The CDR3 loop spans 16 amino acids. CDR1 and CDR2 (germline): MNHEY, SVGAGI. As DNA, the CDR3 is TGTGCCAACAGTTACTCGTTCGAAATGGGGGCCAACGTCCTGACTTTC. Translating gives CANSYSFEMGANVLTF.

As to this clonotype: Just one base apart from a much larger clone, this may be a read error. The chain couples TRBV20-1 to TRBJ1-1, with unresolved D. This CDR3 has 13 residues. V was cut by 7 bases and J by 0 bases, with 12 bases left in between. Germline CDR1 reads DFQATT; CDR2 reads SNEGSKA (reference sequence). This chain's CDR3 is CSVPGDLNTEAFF. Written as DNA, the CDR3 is TGCAGTGTCCCAGGAGACCTGAACACTGAAGCTTTCTTT.

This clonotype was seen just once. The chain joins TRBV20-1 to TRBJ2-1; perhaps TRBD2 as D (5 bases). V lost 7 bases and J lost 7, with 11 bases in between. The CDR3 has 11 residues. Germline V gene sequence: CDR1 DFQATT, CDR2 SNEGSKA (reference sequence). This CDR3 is CSGSTRNEQFF. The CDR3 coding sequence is TGCAGTGGATCTACTAGGAATGAGCAGTTCTTC.

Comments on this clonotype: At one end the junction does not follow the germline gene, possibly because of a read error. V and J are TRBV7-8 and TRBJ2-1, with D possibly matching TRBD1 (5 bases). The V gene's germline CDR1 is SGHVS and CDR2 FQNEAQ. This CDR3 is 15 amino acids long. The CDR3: CASSQGSWRYNEQLF. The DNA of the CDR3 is TGTGCCAGCAGCCAGGGTAGCTGGAGATACAATGAGCAGCTCTTC.

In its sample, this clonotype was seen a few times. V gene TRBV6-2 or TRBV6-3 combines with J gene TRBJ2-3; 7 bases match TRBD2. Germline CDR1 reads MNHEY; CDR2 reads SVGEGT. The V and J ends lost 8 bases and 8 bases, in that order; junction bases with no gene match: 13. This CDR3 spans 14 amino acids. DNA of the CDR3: TGTGCCAGCGGCCTAGCGGCCTCCTGGGGTACGCAGTATTTT. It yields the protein CASGLAASWGTQYF.

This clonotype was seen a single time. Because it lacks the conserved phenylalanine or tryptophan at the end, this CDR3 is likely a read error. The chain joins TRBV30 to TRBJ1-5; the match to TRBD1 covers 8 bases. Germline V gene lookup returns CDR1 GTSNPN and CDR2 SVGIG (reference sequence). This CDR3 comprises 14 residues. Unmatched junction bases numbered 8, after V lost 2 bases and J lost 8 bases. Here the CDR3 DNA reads TGTGCCTGGAGTCACGCAGGGGGCCTGAAGCCCCAGCATATT. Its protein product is CAWSHAGGLKPQHI.

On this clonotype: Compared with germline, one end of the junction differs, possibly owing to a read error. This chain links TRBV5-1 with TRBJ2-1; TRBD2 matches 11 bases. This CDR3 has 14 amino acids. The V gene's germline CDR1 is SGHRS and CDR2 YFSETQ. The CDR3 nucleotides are TGCGCCAGCAGCATTCTAGCGGGAGGCGGTGAGCAGTTTTTC. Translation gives CASSILAGGGEQFF.

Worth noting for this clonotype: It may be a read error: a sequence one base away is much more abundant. The CDR3 DNA follows: TGTGCCAGCAAATTCGCACGGTATAGCAATCAGCCCCAGCATTTT. Its translation: CASKFARYSNQPQHF. The chain recombines TRBV6-5 with TRBJ1-5; unclear D gene. The V end was cut by 7 bases, the J end by 0 bases, with 13 bases between. Germline V gives CDR1 MNHEY, CDR2 SVGAGI. CDR3 size: 15 residues.

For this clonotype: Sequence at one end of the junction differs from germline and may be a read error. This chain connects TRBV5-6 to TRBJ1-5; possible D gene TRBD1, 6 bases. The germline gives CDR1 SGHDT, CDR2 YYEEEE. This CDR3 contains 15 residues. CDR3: CASSLEGDNNQPQHF. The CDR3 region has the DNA TGTGCCAGTAGCTTGGAAGGGGACAACAATCAGCCCCAGCATTTT.

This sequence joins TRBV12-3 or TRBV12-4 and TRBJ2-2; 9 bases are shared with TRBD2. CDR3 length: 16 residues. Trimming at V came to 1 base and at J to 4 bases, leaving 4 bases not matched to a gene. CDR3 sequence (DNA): TGTGCCAGCAGTTTAGTTAGCGGGAGCTTCACCGGGGAGCTGTTTTTT. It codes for CASSLVSGSFTGELFF.

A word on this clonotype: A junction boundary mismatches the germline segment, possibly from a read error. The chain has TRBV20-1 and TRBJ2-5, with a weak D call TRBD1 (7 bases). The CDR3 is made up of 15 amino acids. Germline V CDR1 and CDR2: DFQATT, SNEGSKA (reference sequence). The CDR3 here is CSAKASQGSGETRYF. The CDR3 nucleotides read TGCAGTGCTAAGGCCTCACAGGGGTCGGGAGAGACCCGGTACTTC.

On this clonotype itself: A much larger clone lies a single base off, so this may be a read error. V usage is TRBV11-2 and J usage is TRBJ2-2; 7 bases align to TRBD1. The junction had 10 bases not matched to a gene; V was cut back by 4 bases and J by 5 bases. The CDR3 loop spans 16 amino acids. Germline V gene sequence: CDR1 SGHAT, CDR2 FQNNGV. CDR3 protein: CASSSIGRGRTGELFF. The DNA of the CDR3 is TGTGCCAGCAGCTCAATTGGTAGGGGGCGGACCGGGGAGCTGTTTTTT.

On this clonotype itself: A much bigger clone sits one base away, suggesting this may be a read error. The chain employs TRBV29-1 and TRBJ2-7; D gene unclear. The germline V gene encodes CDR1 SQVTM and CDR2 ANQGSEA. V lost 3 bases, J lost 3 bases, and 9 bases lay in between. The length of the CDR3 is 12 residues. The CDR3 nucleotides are TGCAGCGTTGAGGCAGCTCGCTACGAGCAGTACTTC. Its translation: CSVEAARYEQYF.

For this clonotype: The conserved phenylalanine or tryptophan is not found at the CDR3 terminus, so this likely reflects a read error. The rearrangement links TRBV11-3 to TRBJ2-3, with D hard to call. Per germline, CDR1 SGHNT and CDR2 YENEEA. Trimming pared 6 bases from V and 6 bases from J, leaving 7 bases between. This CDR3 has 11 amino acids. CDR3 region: CASRRTDTQYL. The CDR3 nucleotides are TGTGCCAGCAGGCGGACGGATACGCAGTATTTA.

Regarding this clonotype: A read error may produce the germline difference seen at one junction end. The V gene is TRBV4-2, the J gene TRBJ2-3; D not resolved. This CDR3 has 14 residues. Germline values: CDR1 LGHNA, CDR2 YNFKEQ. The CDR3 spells CASNQAVQMDTQYF. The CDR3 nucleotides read TGTGCCAGCAACCAAGCCGTCCAGATGGATACGCAGTATTTT.

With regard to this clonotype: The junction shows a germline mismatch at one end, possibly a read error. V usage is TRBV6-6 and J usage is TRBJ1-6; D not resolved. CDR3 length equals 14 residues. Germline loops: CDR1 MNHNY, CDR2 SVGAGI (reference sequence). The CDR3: CAGWGGSYNSPLNF. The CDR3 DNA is TGTGCCGGGTGGGGAGGTTCCTATAATTCACCCCTCAACTTT.

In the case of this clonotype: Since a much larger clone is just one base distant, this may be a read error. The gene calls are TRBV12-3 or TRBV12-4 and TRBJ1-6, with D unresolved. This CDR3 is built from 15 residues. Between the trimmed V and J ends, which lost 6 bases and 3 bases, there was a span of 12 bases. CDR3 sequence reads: CASSRGLGYNSPLHF. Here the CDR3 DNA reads TGTGCCAGCAGCCGCGGACTGGGCTATAATTCACCCCTCCACTTT.

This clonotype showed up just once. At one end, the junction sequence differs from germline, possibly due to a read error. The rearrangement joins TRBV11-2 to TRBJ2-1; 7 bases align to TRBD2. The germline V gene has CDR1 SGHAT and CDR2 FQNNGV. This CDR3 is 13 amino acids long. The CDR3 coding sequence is TGTGCCAGCAACCTCGGACTAGTCAATGTGCAGTTCTTC. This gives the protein CASNLGLVNVQFF.

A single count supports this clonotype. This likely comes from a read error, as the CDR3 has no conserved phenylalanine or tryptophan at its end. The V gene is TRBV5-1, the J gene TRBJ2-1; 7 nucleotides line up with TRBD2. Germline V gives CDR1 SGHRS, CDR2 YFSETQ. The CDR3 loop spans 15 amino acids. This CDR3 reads CASRGGTNSYNEQFL. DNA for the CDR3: TGCGCCAGCAGGGGCGGGACTAACTCCTACAACGAGCAGTTCTTA.

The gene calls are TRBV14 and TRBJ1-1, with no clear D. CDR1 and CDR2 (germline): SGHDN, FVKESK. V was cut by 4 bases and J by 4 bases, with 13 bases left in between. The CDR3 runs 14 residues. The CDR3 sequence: CASSLGMSFTEAFF. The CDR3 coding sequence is TGTGCCAGCAGCCTGGGGATGAGTTTCACTGAAGCTTTCTTT.

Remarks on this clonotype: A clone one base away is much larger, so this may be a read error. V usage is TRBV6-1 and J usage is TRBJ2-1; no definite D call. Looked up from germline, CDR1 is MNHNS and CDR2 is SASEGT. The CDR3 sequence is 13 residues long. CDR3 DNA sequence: TGTGCCAGCAGTGAGGACGCGAAAGATGAGCAGCTCTTC. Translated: CASSEDAKDEQLF.

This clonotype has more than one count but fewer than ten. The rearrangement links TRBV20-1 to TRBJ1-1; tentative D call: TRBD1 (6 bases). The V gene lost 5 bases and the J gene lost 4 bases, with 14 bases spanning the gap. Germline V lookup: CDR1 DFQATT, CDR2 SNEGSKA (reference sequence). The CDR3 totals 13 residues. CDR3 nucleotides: TGCAGTGCTCGTACAGGGAGTGGCACTGAAGCTTTCTTT. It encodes CSARTGSGTEAFF.

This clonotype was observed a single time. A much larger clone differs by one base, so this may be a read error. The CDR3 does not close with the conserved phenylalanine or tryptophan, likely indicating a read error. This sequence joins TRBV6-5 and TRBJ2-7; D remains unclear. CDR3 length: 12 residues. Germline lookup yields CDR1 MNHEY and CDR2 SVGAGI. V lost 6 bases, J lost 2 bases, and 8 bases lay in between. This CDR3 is CASRGSTYEQYI. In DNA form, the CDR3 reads TGTGCCAGCAGGGGGTCGACCTACGAGCAGTACATC.